This TCR beta chain was identified during a study of T cells in Graves' hyperthyroidism and ophthalmopathy. Template material for amplifying TCR beta CDR3 regions consisted of RNA transcripts. First-round RT-PCR with HTBI primers amplified the TCR CDR3 region. MiXCR, applied by TCRdb to the multiplex PCR reads, yields one record per CDR3 protein. The sample contains more than 350,000 distinct CDR3 sequences, over 12% of which appear only once. This CDR3 region has 15 residues. Unmatched junction bases numbered 11, after V lost 3 bases and J lost 7 bases. The PBMCs were sourced from fresh peripheral blood (about 10 ml).

The receptor was derived from a woman in her sixties or seventies with Graves' ophthalmopathy. The chain employs TRBV12-3 or TRBV12-4 and TRBJ2-7; 8 nucleotides match TRBD1. The sequenced sample was blood. The CDR3 coding sequence is TGTGCCAGCAGTTTTAACGGGCAGGGGGCGAGGGAGCAGTACTTC. It encodes CASSFNGQGAREQYF.